The 29 T cell receptor beta chains below all came from one sample that was sequenced in a study of OX40 agonist ivuxolimab in advanced cancers. The protocol was immunoSEQ multiplex PCR, while the TCRdb copy is restricted to in-frame clones and leaves out a portion. The sample includes 77,000 or so clones, about 85% seen only once; the top ten take 2.2%. The source was CD4+ or CD8+ T cells sorted from blood, collected in a trial of the OX40 agonist ivuxolimab. All receptors derive from an adult with an advanced solid tumor such as melanoma, head and neck, liver or kidney cancer.

V and J are TRBV5-4 and TRBJ2-5, with D possibly matching TRBD2 (5 bases). V lost 4 bases, J lost 1 base, and 14 bases lay in between. Germline CDR1 is SGHNT and CDR2 is YYREEE (reference sequence). CDR3 size: 15 residues. In nucleotides, the CDR3 is TGTGCCAGCAGCCCCTTAAGCGGTGTCCAAGAGACCCAGTACTTC. Protein: CASSPLSGVQETQYF.

The genes are TRBV30 and TRBJ1-3; tentative D call: TRBD1 (5 bases). CDR1 and CDR2 (germline): GTSNPN, SVGIG (reference sequence). The CDR3 has 15 residues. V dropped 4 bases and J dropped 4 bases, with 17 bases sitting between them. The CDR3 DNA is TGTGCCTGGACCTCCCAGGGTTTTGCCGGAAACACCATATATTTT. Translating it yields CAWTSQGFAGNTIYF.

Note on this clone: Distinct nucleotide sequences in the sample also encode this CDR3. The V and J genes are TRBV5-8 and TRBJ2-5; D is undetermined. V was shortened by 4 bases and J by 5 bases, with 9 bases between the two germline ends. CDR3 length equals 12 residues. Germline V gives CDR1 SGHTS, CDR2 YDEGEE. CDR3 loop: CASSPPRETQYF. The CDR3, as DNA: TGTGCCAGCAGCCCACCAAGGGAGACCCAGTACTTC.

The chain uses TRBV7-6 and TRBJ2-7, with D maybe TRBD2 (5 bases). The CDR3 sequence is 14 residues long. Trimming removed 5 bases from V and 7 bases from J, with 18 bases in between. Germline V lookup: CDR1 SGHVS, CDR2 FNYEAQ. The CDR3 loop is CASSPTRTDWEQYF. The CDR3 nucleotides are TGTGCCAGCAGCCCCACCCGGACGGACTGGGAGCAGTACTTC.

The chain recombines TRBV9 with TRBJ1-6; D unclear. Germline V gene sequence: CDR1 SGDLS, CDR2 YYNGEE. Trimming stripped 2 bases from V and 6 bases from J, with 12 bases between. The CDR3 consists of 15 residues. CDR3 protein: CASSVRAQGNSPLHF. The DNA of the CDR3 is TGTGCCAGCAGCGTCCGGGCCCAAGGTAATTCACCCCTCCACTTT.

J is TRBJ2-2 and V is TRBV18, with D tentatively TRBD1 (6 bases). V was pared by 3 bases and J by 4 bases, with 15 bases between. Germline V gives CDR1 KGHSH, CDR2 LQKENI. This CDR3 contains 16 residues. As DNA, the CDR3 is TGTGCCAGCTCACCGCTGGACAGAATCCCCACCGGGGAGCTGTTTTTT. It yields the protein CASSPLDRIPTGELFF.

The chain recombines TRBV5-1 with TRBJ2-1; D tentatively reads TRBD1 or TRBD2 (6 bases each). This CDR3 comprises 15 residues. From germline, CDR1 is SGHRS and CDR2 YFSETQ. The germline V and J ends were trimmed by 3 bases and 6 bases, with 16 bases remaining between them. CDR3 DNA sequence: TGCGCCAGCAGCTGGAGCCCCGGAGGGGGCAATGAGCAGTTCTTC. Its translation: CASSWSPGGGNEQFF. Supplemented by reference TRBV5-1 and TRBJ2-1, the full variable domain reads KAGVTQTPRYLIKTRGQQVTLSCSPISGHRSVSWYQQTPGQGLQFLFEYFSETQRNKGNFPGRFSGRQFSNSRSEMNVSTLELGDSALYLCASSWSPGGGNEQFFGPGTRLTVL.

This rearrangement joins TRBV19 to TRBJ1-2; 8 positions match TRBD1. The CDR3 totals 16 residues. V trimming: 5 bases; J trimming: 0 bases; junction bases outside the gene matches: 8. The germline V gene encodes CDR1 LNHDA and CDR2 SQIVND (reference sequence). Written as DNA, the CDR3 is TGTGCCAGTAGTCTAAGCGACAGGGGAGCTAACTATGGCTACACCTTC. Encoded protein: CASSLSDRGANYGYTF.

The V gene is TRBV19, the J gene TRBJ1-6, with no clear D. The CDR3 is made up of 15 amino acids. The V gene lost 4 bases and the J gene lost 10 bases, with 17 bases spanning the gap. Per germline, CDR1 LNHDA and CDR2 SQIVND (reference sequence). CDR3 bases: TGTGCCAGTAGTACCCTGACCGCACGGGAATCACCCCTCCACTTT. Amino acids: CASSTLTARESPLHF.

This chain joins TRBV5-1 and TRBJ1-1; D gene ambiguous. CDR1 is SGHRS and CDR2 is YFSETQ in the germline V gene. Trimming removed 4 bases at V and 2 bases at J, with 21 bases between. CDR3 length: 17 amino acids. CDR3 nucleotides: TGCGCCAGCAGCCTCCGACCATCGCAGGTCGTTAACACTGAAGCTTTCTTT. Amino acid sequence: CASSLRPSQVVNTEAFF.

V is TRBV10-2 and J is TRBJ2-1; the D is unclear. V lost 6 bases and J 5 bases, leaving 14 bases between the germline ends. CDR3 length: 14 residues. From germline, CDR1 is WSHSY and CDR2 SAAADI. DNA for the CDR3: TGCGCCAGCAGAAAAACAGAGCCGAACAATGAGCAGTTCTTC. It yields the protein CASRKTEPNNEQFF.

CDR3 loop: CASSPGTVYTGELFF. The CDR3 DNA sequence: TGTGCCAGCAGCCCCGGGACAGTTTACACCGGGGAGCTGTTTTTT. The chain joins TRBV5-8 to TRBJ2-2; 7 nucleotides line up with TRBD1. V lost 4 bases, J lost 3 bases, and 6 bases stayed unmatched. This CDR3 contains 15 residues. Germline V lookup: CDR1 SGHTS, CDR2 YDEGEE. Full variable domain (outside the CDR3, taken from reference TRBV5-8 and TRBJ2-2): EAGVTQSPTHLIKTRGQQATLRCSPISGHTSVYWYQQALGLGLQFLLWYDEGEERNRGNFPPRFSGRQFPNYSSELNVNALELEDSALYLCASSPGTVYTGELFFGEGSRLTVL.

V usage is TRBV7-9 and J usage is TRBJ2-5; D is unclear. CDR1 SEHNR and CDR2 FQNEAQ come from the germline V gene (reference sequence). The V end was cut by 2 bases, the J end by 0 bases, with 7 bases between. The length of the CDR3 is 14 residues. The CDR3 reads CASSLQGYQETQYF. The CDR3 nucleotides read TGTGCCAGCAGCTTACAAGGGTACCAAGAGACCCAGTACTTC.

The chain has TRBV7-2 and TRBJ2-1, with D uncertain. V lost 0 bases, J lost 2 bases, and 8 bases lay in between. The length of the CDR3 is 15 residues. Germline V gene sequence: CDR1 SGHTA, CDR2 FQGNSA. The CDR3 DNA reads TGTGCCAGCAGCTTAGCGGCACGAACCTACAATGAGCAGTTCTTC. Its protein is CASSLAARTYNEQFF.

The J gene is TRBJ2-1, the V gene TRBV19; D may match TRBD1 or TRBD2 (6 bases each). The CDR3 sequence is 16 residues long. Germline V gives CDR1 LNHDA, CDR2 SQIVND (reference sequence). V lost 7 bases to trimming and J lost 0 bases, with 16 bases between them. The CDR3 is CASTTRGEGSYNEQFF. The CDR3 bases are TGTGCCAGTACCACTAGGGGGGAAGGCTCCTACAATGAGCAGTTCTTC.

The chain carries TRBV11-3 and TRBJ2-3; 7 positions match TRBD1. The CDR3 is made up of 14 amino acids. The ends lost 5 bases at V and 3 bases at J; junction bases unmatched: 5. Germline V gene data show CDR1 as SGHNT and CDR2 as YENEEA. The CDR3 region is CASSLTGSTDTQYF. In nucleotides, the CDR3 is TGTGCCAGCAGCCTGACAGGGTCAACAGATACGCAGTATTTT.

The chain recombines TRBV7-9 with TRBJ2-7; D may be TRBD1 (5 bases). V was trimmed by 1 base and J by 1 base, leaving 11 bases between them. CDR3 length: 15 residues. Per the germline V gene, CDR1 is SEHNR and CDR2 is FQNEAQ (reference sequence). The CDR3 coding sequence is TGTGCCAGCAGCTTAGGGTCAGGGATATCCTACGAGCAGTACTTC. Its translation: CASSLGSGISYEQYF.

The chain recombines TRBV19 with TRBJ2-5, with D tentatively TRBD1 or TRBD2 (5 bases each). Germline assignment: CDR1 LNHDA and CDR2 SQIVND (reference sequence). The CDR3 length is 15 residues. Trimming stripped 3 bases from V and 1 base from J, with 12 bases between. The CDR3, as DNA: TGTGCCAGTAGTATCCAACCGGGGCCCCAAGAGACCCAGTACTTC. This encodes CASSIQPGPQETQYF.

The rearrangement links TRBV18 to TRBJ1-1; weak D call: TRBD1 (6 bases). CDR1 and CDR2 (germline): KGHSH, LQKENI. This CDR3 spans 15 amino acids. The ends were cut back, 2 bases at V and 4 bases at J, with 14 bases in the middle. CDR3 sequence reads: CASSPEPDRFTEAFF. The CDR3 nucleotides are TGTGCCAGCTCACCAGAACCCGACAGGTTCACTGAAGCTTTCTTT.

This sequence joins TRBV11-2 and TRBJ1-4; TRBD1 agrees at 7 bases. Germline CDR1 is SGHAT and CDR2 is FQNNGV. V gave up 5 bases and J gave up 3 bases; unmatched junction bases: 6. The CDR3 extends over 15 amino acids. The CDR3 sequence is CASSLGGLSNEKLFF. The CDR3 nucleotides read TGTGCCAGCAGCCTAGGGGGCCTATCTAATGAAAAACTGTTTTTT.

J is TRBJ2-3 and V is TRBV4-1; the D gene could be TRBD1 or TRBD2 (5 bases each). Germline V gives CDR1 MGHRA, CDR2 YSYEKL. Trimming left V 0 bases short and J 2 bases short, with 12 bases between. This CDR3 is 16 amino acids long. Written as DNA, the CDR3 is TGCGCCAGCAGCCAAGATTGGGGGATGATCACAGATACGCAGTATTTT. Translation: CASSQDWGMITDTQYF.

This rearrangement joins TRBV19 to TRBJ1-6; tentatively, D is TRBD1 (5 bases). From germline, CDR1 is LNHDA and CDR2 SQIVND (reference sequence). This CDR3 comprises 14 residues. V was trimmed by 4 bases and J by 10 bases, leaving 14 bases between them. Here the CDR3 DNA reads TGTGCCAGTAGTACAGGGACCACGGGATCACCCCTCCACTTT. Amino acid sequence: CASSTGTTGSPLHF. Full variable domain (rest looked up from reference TRBV19 and TRBJ1-6): DGGITQSPKYLFRKEGQNVTLSCEQNLNHDAMYWYRQDPGQGLRLIYYSQIVNDFQKGDIAEGYSVSREKKESFPLTVTSAQKNPTAFYLCASSTGTTGSPLHFGNGTRLTVT.

This clone appeared a single time. V gene TRBV5-5 combines with J gene TRBJ1-2; D is unclear. The ends were cut back, 4 bases at V and 3 bases at J, with 13 bases in the middle. From germline, CDR1 is SGHKS and CDR2 YYEKEE (reference sequence). There are 14 residues in the CDR3. The CDR3 DNA reads TGTGCCAGCAGCCAATCTCGGACCTACTATGGCTACACCTTC. This gives the protein CASSQSRTYYGYTF.

The genes are TRBV30 and TRBJ1-2; 7 nucleotides agree with TRBD1. Germline V gene lookup returns CDR1 GTSNPN and CDR2 SVGIG (reference sequence). V shed 4 bases and J 2 bases; nucleotides not matched to a gene: 7. The CDR3 sequence is 14 residues long. CDR3 in DNA: TGTGCCTGGACCCCGGGACAGAGAAACTATGGCTACACCTTC. This encodes CAWTPGQRNYGYTF.

The chain employs TRBV11-2 and TRBJ1-2; D is uncertain. Between the trimmed V and J ends, which lost 0 bases and 7 bases, there was a span of 9 bases. The CDR3 spans 13 residues. Germline-derived CDR1 and CDR2 are SGHAT and FQNNGV. CDR3 sequence: CASSLDRWSGYTF. The CDR3 DNA reads as TGTGCCAGCAGCTTAGATAGATGGAGTGGCTACACCTTC.

The gene calls are TRBV7-3 and TRBJ1-1, with D uncertain. Germline V gene data show CDR1 as SGHTA and CDR2 as FQGTGA. Trimming pared 2 bases from V and 1 base from J, leaving 8 bases between. The CDR3 totals 14 residues. The DNA of the CDR3 is TGTGCCAGCAGCTTAGATCGGAGGAACACTGAAGCTTTCTTT. Amino acids: CASSLDRRNTEAFF.

J is TRBJ2-7 and V is TRBV2, with TRBD1 matching over 8 bases. V shed 7 bases and J 3 bases; nucleotides not matched to a gene: 8. Germline V lookup: CDR1 SNHLY, CDR2 FYNNEI. This CDR3 is built from 14 residues. The CDR3 reads CASTRTGMDYEQYF. In DNA, the CDR3 is TGTGCCAGCACCAGGACAGGGATGGACTACGAGCAGTACTTC.

V gene TRBV5-1 combines with J gene TRBJ2-2, with D perhaps assigned TRBD1 or TRBD2 (5 bases each). The CDR3 has 15 amino acids. With 3 bases removed from V and 5 bases from J, the gap between germline ends came to 14 bases. Germline V gives CDR1 SGHRS, CDR2 YFSETQ. The CDR3 DNA reads TGCGCCAGCAGCTGGTTGGGGGAGAAGACCGGGGAGCTGTTTTTT. Translated: CASSWLGEKTGELFF.

The chain joins TRBV2 to TRBJ2-5; D could derive from TRBD1 or TRBD2 (5 bases each). V gave up 4 bases and J gave up 1 base, with 16 bases separating them. Germline V lookup: CDR1 SNHLY, CDR2 FYNNEI. The CDR3 length is 16 residues. The CDR3 is CASSGVRGALQETQYF. The CDR3 nucleotides read TGTGCCAGCAGTGGGGTACGAGGGGCCCTCCAAGAGACCCAGTACTTC.